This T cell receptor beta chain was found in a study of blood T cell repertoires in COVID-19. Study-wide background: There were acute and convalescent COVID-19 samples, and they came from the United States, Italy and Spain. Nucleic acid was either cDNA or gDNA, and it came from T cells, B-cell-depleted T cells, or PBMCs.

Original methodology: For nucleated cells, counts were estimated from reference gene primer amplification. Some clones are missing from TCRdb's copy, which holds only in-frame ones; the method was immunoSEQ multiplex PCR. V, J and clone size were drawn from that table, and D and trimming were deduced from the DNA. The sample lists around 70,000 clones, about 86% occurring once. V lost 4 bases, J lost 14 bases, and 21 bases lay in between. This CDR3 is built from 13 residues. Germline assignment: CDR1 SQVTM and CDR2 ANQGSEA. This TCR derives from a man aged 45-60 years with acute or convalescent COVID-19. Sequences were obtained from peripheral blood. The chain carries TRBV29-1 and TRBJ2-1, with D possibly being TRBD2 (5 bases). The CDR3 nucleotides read TGCAGCGTTGCTGGCCGAGAGGGCCGGCAGGAGTTCTTC. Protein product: CSVAGREGRQEFF.